Sequencing of this T cell receptor beta chain was carried out in a study of blood T cells in healthy people across ages (dated by TCRdb to between 2014 and 2016). About the full investigation: In model experiments, roughly one uniquely barcoded TCR beta cDNA molecule per two T cells was captured by template switching. The study measured age-related changes in TCR beta repertoire diversity using deep sequencing normalized with unique cDNA molecular identifiers. Donors were grouped into four age groups: young (average approximately 16 years), middle-aged (roughly 37), aged (approximately 67) and long-lived (about 89). The study analyzed two additional independent replicas of 1 million unique cDNA reads from the same blood draw for two donors, one aged 18 to 30 and one aged 80 or older. To avoid experimental bias, donors of different ages were spread randomly across the sequencing lanes.

The investigation overall reported the following: The long-lived group showed more naive CD4+ T cells, fewer expanded clones and increased TCR diversity than the aged group, suggesting age selection. Donor CMV infection status was unknown, potentially confounding age-related changes in expanded clonotypes. As age increased, observed TCR beta diversity per million T cells dropped in a roughly linear way, and a significant reduction was already evident by age 40. A strong correlation was found between observed TCR beta diversity and the percentage of naive T cells measured by flow cytometry. Since profiling was done on bulk unsorted PBMCs, naive and antigen-experienced compartments could not be conclusively compared. Estimates of total diversity based on one million sequenced T cells were regarded as lower bounds and as underestimates.

Systemically healthy Caucasian individuals from Russia, some 36 in total and aged about 6 to 95 years, were included as donors. Around 9.8 milliliters of peripheral blood were collected from each donor into EDTA-treated Vacutainer tubes. Ficoll-Paque density-gradient centrifugation was used to isolate PBMCs, with at least 6 million per sample. Total RNA was extracted from PBMCs with Trizol reagent, with at least 6 micrograms obtained per sample. Naive CD45RAhigh/CD27high T cell percentages were measured by flow cytometry on a PBMC aliquot from every donor. Receptor amplification or capture employed 5' RACE. The instrument was an Illumina HiSeq 2500. The second PCR ran for roughly 6 to 11 cycles and used a J-beta primer mix along with a sample-barcoded 5' primer. Each TCR beta cDNA molecule received a unique molecular identifier from a template-switch 5' adaptor carrying 12 random nucleotides. Each sample yielded at least 2.5 million CDR3-containing paired-end reads. First-strand cDNA synthesis was performed from all RNA using the Mint cDNA synthesis kit, with priming by a TRBC-specific oligonucleotide. Following uracil-DNA glycosylase treatment, all cDNA underwent a first 18-cycle PCR with the universal primers M1SS and BC2_uni_R. As for the original processing: For normalization, 1 million high-quality reads, each with a distinct molecular identifier, were randomly selected from each sample. Instead of being binned into consensus sequences, reads that shared molecular identifiers were thrown out. MiTCR, with a Q25 quality threshold and the strictest error-elimination algorithm, was used for CDR3 identification, clonotype clustering and error correction. A nonparametric unseen species model with Euler transformation was used to estimate lower-bound total TCR beta diversity. TCRdb passed the public sequencing reads through fastp at Q25 and MiXCR, retaining productive beta sequences. Each CDR3 protein appears once, grouped with its most common genes and DNA. In this record, the V and J calls reflect TCRdb's handling and not the investigators' own analysis. This sample comprises 550,000 to 650,000 distinct CDR3 sequences, less than 35% of them detected only once. Around a sixth of the sample comes from the top ten.

The CDR3, cysteine through phenylalanine, is 16 amino acids long. Only the CDR3 region is kept as DNA, spanning 48 bases read in frame from base 1. V lost 0 bases and J lost 9 bases; the stretch between them is 16 bases long. CDR1 SGDLS and CDR2 YYNGEE were looked up in the germline V gene. Worth noting for this clonotype: Which antigen it targets is not known. No base-level quality is on record; no much larger clone is a single base apart.

Sequences were obtained from blood. In this chain, TRBV9 is recombined with TRBJ2-6; the D gene remains uncertain. This TCR came from an elderly woman in good health. The sequenced DNA: TGTGCCAGCAGCGTAGGAATTAATCGGCTTGGCAACGTCCTGACTTTC. This translates into CASSVGINRLGNVLTF. The reference TRBV9 and TRBJ2-6 proteins fill in what lies around the CDR3, so the full variable domain reads DSGVTQTPKHLITATGQRVTLRCSPRSGDLSVYWYQQSLDQGLQFLIQYYNGEERAKGNILERFSAQQFPDLHSELNLSSLELGDSALYFCASSVGINRLGNVLTFGAGSRLTVL.